These T cell receptor beta chains were read from a single sample in a study of CD8 T cells in Susac syndrome. TCRdb passed the immunoSEQ multiplex PCR reads through MiXCR, listing each CDR3 protein once. The top ten hold around 0.31% of the sample, which has about 90,000 distinct CDR3 sequences, over 80% seen once. The sequenced sample was CD8+ T cells from PBMCs. All receptors derive from a human donor in good health. The CDR3 runs from the conserved cysteine through the conserved F or W.

len	v_gene	j_gene	CDR3aa
11	TRBV6-5	TRBJ1-1	CASSYYGEAFF
12	TRBV29-1	TRBJ1-2	CSVDRENYGYTF
15	TRBV6-5	TRBJ2-7	CASSWGTGVSYEQYF
14	TRBV9	TRBJ2-2	CASSVVGDTGELFF
16	TRBV3-1	TRBJ2-5	CASSQPGEINQETQYF
14	TRBV13	TRBJ1-1	CATSSRTGNTEAFF
15	TRBV3-1	TRBJ2-7	CASSARVGRAYEQYF
15	TRBV15	TRBJ1-6	CATSREHSTNSPLHF
12	TRBV30	TRBJ2-7	CAWSPGSYEQYF
14	TRBV19	TRBJ2-7	CASSIVAGSYEQYF
15	TRBV4-1	TRBJ1-5	CASSQIPDSNQPQHF
13	TRBV20-1	TRBJ2-3	CSGGGAVLDTQYF
11	TRBV7-9	TRBJ2-7	CASSPAWEQYF
15	TRBV2	TRBJ1-3	CASSEAGGDGNTIYF